This TCR beta chain was recovered during a study of blood T cell repertoires in COVID-19. As for the study in general: The United States, Italy and Spain provided the acute and convalescent COVID-19 samples. From T cells, B-cell-depleted T cells, or PBMCs came the material, which was cDNA or gDNA.

Adults between roughly 18 and 95 years of age took part from 20 to 25 US areas. In Cohort 3, a recovered donor had either two negative PCRs, clearance, or symptom resolution. The V segment lost 3 bases and the J segment 5 bases; nucleotides outside the gene matches: 9. The CDR3 covers 15 residues. Germline CDR1 and CDR2: MGHRA and YSYEKL. Sequenced by immunoSEQ multiplex PCR; TCRdb stores in-frame clones only, minus some. The profile shows around 500,000 clones, roughly 88% of them singletons. The chain employs TRBV4-1 and TRBJ1-2; 7 bases fit TRBD1. This clonotype was sampled from a woman aged 35 to 49 who had recovered from COVID-19. What was sequenced was PBMCs or T cells enriched from blood (not recorded which). This CDR3 reads CASSQSGTVRYGYTF. CDR3 bases: TGCGCCAGCAGCCAGTCCGGGACAGTGAGGTATGGCTACACCTTC.